Below, 14 T cell receptor beta chains from the same sample are listed, as sequenced in a study of regulatory T cells in long-lasting Graves disease (dated by TCRdb to 2020 to 2022). The receptor library was made with multiplex PCR. TCRdb names Illumina HiSeq 4000 as the instrument used. To build TCR beta libraries, CDR3 regions were amplified by Arm-PCR using iRepertoire HTBI primers. Starting from the raw public reads, TCRdb applied fastp trimming at Q25, assembled clones with MiXCR and retained in-frame beta chains. CDR3 protein duplicates are merged, each entry listing the most common genes and DNA. In this sample the table shows 600,000 to 800,000 distinct CDR3 sequences, 30% of which occur a single time. The top ten clonotypes cover 40% to 50% of the sample. This sample's time point label indicates: persistent/refractory GD, antithyroid drugs over 5 years with positive TRAb. For both TCR sequencing and RNA sequencing, RNA was extracted from PBMCs using TRIzol.

Sequencing used peripheral blood mononuclear cells (PBMCs), obtained when the disease was refractory, from a patient treated with antithyroid drugs. The receptors shown here come from a female donor with Graves disease.

This clonotype was seen at least ten times. The chain carries TRBV28 and TRBJ1-5; 10 nucleotides line up with TRBD1. Germline CDR1 MDHEN, CDR2 SYDVKM. This CDR3 has 17 residues. The ends lost 5 bases at V and 6 bases at J; junction bases unmatched: 13. CDR3 nucleotides: TGTGCCAGCAGTCTAACCGGGACAGGGGAAATAGGTCAGCCCCAGCATTTT. Encoded protein: CASSLTGTGEIGQPQHF.

A few counts support this clonotype. The V gene is TRBV20-1, the J gene TRBJ2-3, with D unclear. There are 13 residues in the CDR3. The germline CDR1 and CDR2 sequences are DFQATT and SNEGSKA (reference sequence). Trimming left V 5 bases short and J 0 bases short, with 9 bases between. The CDR3 loop is CSAYSYSTDTQYF. CDR3 nucleotides: TGCAGTGCTTACAGTTATAGCACAGATACGCAGTATTTT.

This clonotype was recorded at least ten times. The rearrangement joins TRBV20-1 to TRBJ2-7; 7 bases are a match to TRBD2. There are 16 residues in the CDR3. The junction had 15 bases not matched to a gene; V was cut back by 3 bases and J by 4 bases. Germline CDR1 reads DFQATT; CDR2 reads SNEGSKA (reference sequence). In nucleotides, the CDR3 is TGCAGTGCTAGGGGTCAATCTGGCGGGAGTACGTACGAGCAGTACTTC. This translates into CSARGQSGGSTYEQYF.

Worth noting for this clonotype: The likely explanation is a read error, given a far larger clone one base away. This chain joins TRBV28 and TRBJ2-7; D possibly uses TRBD1 or TRBD2 (6 bases each). Per the germline V gene, CDR1 is MDHEN and CDR2 is SYDVKM. This CDR3 is built from 17 residues. The CDR3, as DNA: TGTGCCAGCAGCGCGGGACATTGGGACTTCGGCTCCTACGGGCAGTACTTC. Protein product: CASSAGHWDFGSYGQYF.

The sample holds a few counts of this clonotype. The J gene is TRBJ1-2, the V gene TRBV7-2, with D perhaps TRBD1 (6 bases). Germline values: CDR1 SGHTA, CDR2 FQGNSA. V shed 5 bases and J shed 3 bases, with 16 bases lying between them. This CDR3 contains 15 residues. DNA of the CDR3: TGTGCCAGCAGCGTAGGTGGGGGGCCCCACTATGGCTACACCTTC. This sequence encodes CASSVGGGPHYGYTF.

The J gene is TRBJ2-5, the V gene TRBV5-1; 7 nucleotides align to TRBD1. V shed 0 bases, J shed 8 bases, and the junction held 4 bases outside the gene matches. This CDR3 spans 13 amino acids. Per germline, CDR1 SGHRS and CDR2 YFSETQ. CDR3: CASSLERGQTQYF. The CDR3 DNA reads as TGCGCCAGCAGCTTGGAGAGGGGGCAAACCCAGTACTTC.

This clonotype was recorded a few times. V gene TRBV27 combines with J gene TRBJ2-6; TRBD1 aligns across 9 bases. V lost 4 bases to trimming and J lost 3 bases; unmatched junction nucleotides: 13. Germline V gene data show CDR1 as MNHEY and CDR2 as SMNVEV (reference sequence). The CDR3 totals 19 residues. This CDR3 is CASSYLVGTGLFGANVLTF. CDR3 nucleotides: TGTGCCAGCAGTTACTTGGTGGGGACAGGGTTATTTGGGGCCAACGTCCTGACTTTC.

Here the CDR3 DNA reads TGCAGCGTTGAAAGGGCGTATGGCTACACCTTC. Translated: CSVERAYGYTF. The chain has TRBV29-1 and TRBJ1-2; no clear D gene. The germline V gene has CDR1 SQVTM and CDR2 ANQGSEA. The CDR3 has 11 amino acids. V shed 2 bases and J shed 5 bases, with 6 bases lying between them. The variable domain in full, with the rest retrieved from reference TRBV29-1 and TRBJ1-2, is SAVISQKPSRDICQRGTSLTIQCQVDSQVTMMFWYRQQPGQSLTLIATANQGSEATYESGFVIDKFPISRPNLTFSTLTVSNMSPEDSSIYLCSVERAYGYTFGSGTRLTVV.

This clonotype has a handful of counts. The chain has TRBV30 and TRBJ1-6; 7 nucleotides align to TRBD1. This CDR3 has 14 amino acids. V lost 3 bases and J lost 6; bases outside the gene matches: 5. Germline V gene data show CDR1 as GTSNPN and CDR2 as SVGIG (reference sequence). The chain's CDR3 is CAWSYGTANSPLHF. For the CDR3, the DNA is TGTGCCTGGAGCTACGGGACAGCTAATTCACCCCTCCACTTT. Supplemented by reference TRBV30 and TRBJ1-6, the full variable domain reads SQTIHQWPATLVQPVGSPLSLECTVEGTSNPNLYWYRQAAGRGLQLLFYSVGIGQISSEVPQNLSASRPQDRQFILSSKKLLLSDSGFYLCAWSYGTANSPLHFGNGTRLTVT.

This clonotype has at least ten counts. The chain carries TRBV20-1 and TRBJ2-7; D may be TRBD1 (6 bases). Germline lookup yields CDR1 DFQATT and CDR2 SNEGSKA (reference sequence). The CDR3 is 12 residues long. The V end lost 0 bases, the J end lost 4 bases, and 7 bases lay between the germline ends. CDR3 nucleotides: TGCAGTGCTAGAGATCAGGGGTACGAGCAGTACTTC. Protein sequence: CSARDQGYEQYF.

The rearrangement joins TRBV28 to TRBJ1-5; tentative D call: TRBD1 (5 bases). The CDR3 runs to 12 residues. The germline V gene has CDR1 MDHEN and CDR2 SYDVKM. Trimming pared 1 base from V and 11 bases from J, leaving 9 bases between. In DNA form, the CDR3 reads TGTGCCAGCAGTTTATCAGGGAGCACCCAGCATTTT. Translation gives CASSLSGSTQHF.

This clonotype was recorded many times. J is TRBJ2-4 and V is TRBV2; a possible D gene is TRBD2 (5 bases). Germline-derived CDR1 and CDR2 are SNHLY and FYNNEI. The length of the CDR3 is 17 residues. Trimming cost V 0 bases and J 0 bases, with 12 bases left between them. The CDR3 protein is CASSEALPGVAKNIQYF. The CDR3, as DNA: TGTGCCAGCAGTGAAGCGCTTCCCGGGGTAGCCAAAAACATTCAGTACTTC.

The gene calls are TRBV6-1 and TRBJ2-2; 13 bases agree with TRBD2. With V trimmed by 1 base and J by 7 bases, 9 bases remained unmatched. The CDR3 is 18 amino acids. The germline CDR1 and CDR2 sequences are MNHNS and SASEGT. The CDR3 here is CASSEVRTSGSRDGELFF. Here the CDR3 DNA reads TGTGCCAGCAGTGAAGTCCGGACTAGCGGGAGTAGGGACGGGGAGCTGTTTTTT.

As for this clonotype: A much bigger clone sits one base away, suggesting this may be a read error. The rearrangement uses TRBV7-9 and TRBJ1-1; D unresolved. Deletions cut 5 bases from V and 6 bases from J, with 16 bases between. The CDR3 is made up of 14 amino acids. Germline lookup yields CDR1 SEHNR and CDR2 FQNEAQ (reference sequence). The CDR3 nucleotides read TGTGCCAGCAGCCGAGGCCTATTAAGGTCTGAAGCTTTCTTT. It yields the protein CASSRGLLRSEAFF.